These 8 T cell receptor beta chains were all obtained from the same sample, sequenced in a study of Ad26.COV2.S vaccination and SARS-CoV-2 variants. Treatment described: some 19 received Ad26.COV2.S at low or high dose, single or two shots; about 5 received placebo; per-sample allocation not given. Sampling was performed 63 days after the first vaccine or placebo injection. Profiling relied on immunoSEQ multiplex PCR, and the TCRdb table lists in-frame clones only, not all of them. The table has around 450,000 clones, roughly nine tenths seen once; the top ten hold about 1.5%. The specimen was peripheral blood, collected in a trial of Ad26.COV2.S vaccine versus placebo. Source of these receptors: a person between 18 and 60 years old who received the Ad26.COV2.S COVID-19 vaccine or a placebo.

V usage is TRBV19 and J usage is TRBJ2-3; D is unresolved. V was cut by 10 bases and J by 2 bases, with 16 bases left in between. Germline CDR1 reads LNHDA; CDR2 reads SQIVND (reference sequence). This CDR3 is 14 amino acids long. The CDR3 DNA follows: TGTGCCACCACCCGGGCGGATCTCACAGATACGCAGTATTTT. It yields the protein CATTRADLTDTQYF.

V gene TRBV5-5 combines with J gene TRBJ2-3, with D perhaps matching TRBD1 or TRBD2 (5 bases each). V lost 0 bases, J lost 2 bases, and 16 bases lay in between. Per the germline V gene, CDR1 is SGHKS and CDR2 is YYEKEE (reference sequence). The CDR3 runs 17 residues. The CDR3 nucleotides are TGTGCCAGCAGCTTGGAAGAGGGACGGCAACCCACAGATACGCAGTATTTT. Protein sequence: CASSLEEGRQPTDTQYF.

This chain uses TRBV5-1 with TRBJ2-1, with 9 bases that match TRBD1. With 2 bases clipped from V and 4 bases from J, the junction kept 4 bases outside the gene matches. CDR1 SGHRS and CDR2 YFSETQ come from the germline V gene. The CDR3 totals 15 residues. CDR3 sequence: CASSLGGTGYNEQFF. CDR3 bases: TGCGCCAGCAGCTTAGGGGGGACAGGGTACAATGAGCAGTTCTTC.

This clone showed up just once. The chain employs TRBV27 and TRBJ2-7; 11 nucleotides align to TRBD2. CDR1 and CDR2 from the germline V gene are MNHEY and SMNVEV (reference sequence). V trimming: 4 bases; J trimming: 1 base; junction bases outside the gene matches: 12. The CDR3 sequence is 18 residues long. CDR3 in DNA: TGTGCCAGCAGTTCCACCGGGACTAGCGGATCGGCGTCCTACGAGCAGTACTTC. Encoded protein: CASSSTGTSGSASYEQYF.

The table lists this clone with a count of one. V usage is TRBV12-3 or TRBV12-4 and J usage is TRBJ2-7; TRBD1 is a possible D gene (5 bases). The ends were cut back, 2 bases at V and 7 bases at J, with 6 bases in the middle. This CDR3 is 11 amino acids long. As DNA, the CDR3 is TGTGCCAGCAGTTTAACAGGAGAGCAGTACTTC. The encoded protein is CASSLTGEQYF.

The chain joins TRBV28 to TRBJ1-2; unclear D gene. Between the trimmed V and J ends, which lost 3 bases and 3 bases, there was a span of 8 bases. Germline V gives CDR1 MDHEN, CDR2 SYDVKM. This CDR3 spans 13 amino acids. CDR3 residues: CASSFERDYGYTF. Written as DNA, the CDR3 is TGTGCCAGCAGTTTCGAGCGGGACTATGGCTACACCTTC.

This chain uses TRBV30 with TRBJ1-1; 11 bases line up with TRBD1. Per germline, CDR1 GTSNPN and CDR2 SVGIG (reference sequence). CDR3 length equals 14 residues. J was trimmed by 4 bases and V by 5 bases; bases with no gene match: 6. CDR3 amino acids: CAWDRDRGATEAFF. In DNA, the CDR3 is TGTGCCTGGGACCGGGACAGGGGGGCCACTGAAGCTTTCTTT.

The chain couples TRBV28 to TRBJ2-7; 8 bases match TRBD1. With V trimmed by 8 bases and J by 0 bases, 3 bases remained unmatched. The germline CDR1 and CDR2 sequences are MDHEN and SYDVKM. This CDR3 has 13 amino acids. The CDR3 region has the DNA TGTGCCAGCGGACAGGGCCCCTCCTACGAGCAGTACTTC. The encoded protein is CASGQGPSYEQYF.